The entry that follows covers one TCR beta chain sequence. These data belong to a study of blood T cell repertoires in COVID-19. Study information: PBMCs, B-cell-depleted T cells, or T cells provided the cDNA or gDNA that made up the material.

Participant ages covered roughly 18 to 89 years across 24 US areas. Original processing notes: Reference gene primer amplification in the assay estimated nucleated cell counts. The assay was immunoSEQ multiplex PCR, and TCRdb's table has in-frame clones only and misses some. The D gene and trimming were derived from the DNA, and the V and J assignments and clone size from that table. Of roughly 200,000 clones in the sample, about 81% were seen once. This CDR3 is built from 13 residues. Germline V lookup: CDR1 SNHLY, CDR2 FYNNEI. The V end was cut by 3 bases, the J end by 4 bases, with 9 bases between.

Sequencing used PBMCs or T cells enriched from blood (not recorded which). This clonotype originated in a man in his forties who had recovered from COVID-19. The chain has TRBV2 and TRBJ1-2; D ambiguous. The CDR3 coding sequence is TGTGCCAGCAGTGACAATGCCAGCTATGGCTACACCTTC. It specifies CASSDNASYGYTF.